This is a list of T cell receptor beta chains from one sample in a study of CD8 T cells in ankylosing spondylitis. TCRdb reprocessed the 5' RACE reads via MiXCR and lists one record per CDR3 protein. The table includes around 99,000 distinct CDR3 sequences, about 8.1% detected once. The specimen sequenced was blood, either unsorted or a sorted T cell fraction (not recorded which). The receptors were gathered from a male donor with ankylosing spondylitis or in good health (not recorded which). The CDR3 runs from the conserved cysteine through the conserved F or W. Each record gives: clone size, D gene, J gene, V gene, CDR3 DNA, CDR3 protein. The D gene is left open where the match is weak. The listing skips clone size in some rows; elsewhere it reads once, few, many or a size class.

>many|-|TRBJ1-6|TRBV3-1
TGTGCCAGCAGCCAAGAACCGAGATCACCCCTCCACTTT
CASSQEPRSPLHF
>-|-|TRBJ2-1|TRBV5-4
TGTGCCAGCAGCTTGGGGCCGACAAGGATTGGCTCCTACAATGAGCAGTTCTTC
CASSLGPTRIGSYNEQFF
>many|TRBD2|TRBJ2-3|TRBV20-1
TGCAGTGCTAGAGATCCACTTCGGGGGGGCCCAGATACGCAGTATTTT
CSARDPLRGGPDTQYF
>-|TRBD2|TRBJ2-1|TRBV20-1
TGCAGTGCAGGGAGGGCGGGGGTCACCTACAATGAGCAGTTCTTC
CSAGRAGVTYNEQFF
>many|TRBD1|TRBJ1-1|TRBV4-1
TGCGCCAGCAGCCATGGACAGGGCGGGGTGAACACTGAAGCTTTCTTT
CASSHGQGGVNTEAFF
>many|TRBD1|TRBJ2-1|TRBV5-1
TGCGCCAGCAACCCCGGGACAGGTCTCAATGAGCAGTTCTTC
CASNPGTGLNEQFF
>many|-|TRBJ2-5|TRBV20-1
TGCAGTGCTAGACCATCGGACTCGATGGGGACCCAGTACTTC
CSARPSDSMGTQYF
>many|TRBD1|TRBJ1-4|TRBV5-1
TGCGCCAGCAGCTTGACAGGGGCCGGTGAAAAACTGTTTTTT
CASSLTGAGEKLFF
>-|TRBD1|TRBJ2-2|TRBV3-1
TGTGCCAGCAGCCAACATCGGACAGGGGGGGCCGGGGAGCTGTTTTTT
CASSQHRTGGAGELFF
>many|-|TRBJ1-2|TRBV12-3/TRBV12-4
TGTGCCAGCACAAAGGTTGTTGATCCTGTCAACTATGGCTACACCTTC
CASTKVVDPVNYGYTF
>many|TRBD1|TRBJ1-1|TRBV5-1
TGCGCCAGCAGCTTGTTTCAGGGGGTCATGAACACTGAAGCTTTCTTT
CASSLFQGVMNTEAFF
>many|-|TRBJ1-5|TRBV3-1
TGTGCCAGCAGCCCAGGGGTAAAGCAGCCCCAGCATTTT
CASSPGVKQPQHF
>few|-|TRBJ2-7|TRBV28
TGTGCCAGCAGTTTAGGGCACTCCTACGAGCAGTACTTC
CASSLGHSYEQYF
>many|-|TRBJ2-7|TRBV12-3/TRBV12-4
TGTGCCAGCAGTTTATTTGGGATTGGGTCTACGCGCCCGGACCTATACGAGCAGTACTTC
CASSLFGIGSTRPDLYEQYF
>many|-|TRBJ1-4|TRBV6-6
TGTGCCAGCAGTTACTCCGGGAATGAAAAACTGTTTTTT
CASSYSGNEKLFF
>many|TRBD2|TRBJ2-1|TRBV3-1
TGTGCCAGCAGCCCTGGTGTAGCGGGGGGGCCGAGCTCCTACAATGAGCAGTTCTTC
CASSPGVAGGPSSYNEQFF
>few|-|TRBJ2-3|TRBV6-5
TGTGCCAGCAGTTACGGCAGACCCACGGCAGATACGCAGTATTTT
CASSYGRPTADTQYF
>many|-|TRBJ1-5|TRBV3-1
TGTGCCAGCAGCCAAGATTTGAATCAGCCCCAGCATTTT
CASSQDLNQPQHF
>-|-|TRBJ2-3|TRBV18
TGTGCCAGCTCACCAGCAGGACACACAGATACGCAGTATTTT
CASSPAGHTDTQYF
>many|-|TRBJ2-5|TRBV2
TGTGCCAGCAGTGAAGCGCTTCAAGGGACCCAGTACTTC
CASSEALQGTQYF